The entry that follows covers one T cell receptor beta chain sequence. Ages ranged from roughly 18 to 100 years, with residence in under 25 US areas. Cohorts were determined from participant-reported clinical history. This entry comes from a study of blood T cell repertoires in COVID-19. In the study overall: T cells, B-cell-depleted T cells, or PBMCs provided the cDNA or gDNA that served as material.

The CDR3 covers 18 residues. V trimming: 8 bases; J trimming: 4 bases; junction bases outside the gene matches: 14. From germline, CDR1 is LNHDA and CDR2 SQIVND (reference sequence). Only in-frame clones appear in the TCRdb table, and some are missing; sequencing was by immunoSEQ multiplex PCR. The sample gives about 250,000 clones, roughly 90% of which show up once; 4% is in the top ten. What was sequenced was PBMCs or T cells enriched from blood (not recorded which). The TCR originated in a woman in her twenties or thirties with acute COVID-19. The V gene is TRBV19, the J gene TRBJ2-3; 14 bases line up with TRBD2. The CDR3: CASSLTSGGAGMPDTQYF. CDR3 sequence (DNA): TGTGCCAGTTCCCTGACTAGCGGGGGGGCCGGGATGCCAGATACGCAGTATTTT.